These 15 T cell receptor beta chains were all obtained from the same sample, sequenced in a study of T-cell reconstitution after alpha-beta-depleted transplantation in children (dated by TCRdb to about 2016). Here is what the overall study found, with its caveats: Over the following months the frequencies of hyperexpanded clones went down, and after one year T-cell counts and TCRbeta diversity were mostly credited to newly produced T cells.

These receptors' antigens are unknown. Library creation used PCR. Sequencing was carried out with an Illumina HiSeq 2500. Molecular barcoding was employed in the preparation of TCR libraries, with unique molecular identifiers being used to normalize TCRbeta repertoire quantification. The public reads were run again by TCRdb, first through fastp at Q25 and then through MiXCR, and only productive beta chains were kept. CDR3 protein duplicates are merged, each entry listing the most common genes and DNA. The sample records 250,000 to 300,000 distinct CDR3 sequences, nearly 8% of which are singletons. Jointly, the top ten make up about 8.2% of the sample. The treatment or condition label of this sample denotes: allogeneic hematopoietic cell transplantation with graft depleted of TCRalphabeta T cells and CD19 B cells. This sample comprised peripheral blood, obtained 360 days after TCRalphabeta/CD19-depleted stem cell transplant. These receptors all stem from a female patient aged 2-9 years who had a stem cell transplant for Fanconi anemia, so the T cells may come from the graft donor.

This clonotype has only a few counts. The gene calls are TRBV11-2 and TRBJ2-7; 9 bases align to TRBD2. CDR3 size: 15 residues. Germline CDR1 reads SGHAT; CDR2 reads FQNNGV. The V gene end was trimmed by 5 bases and the J gene end by 0 bases; junction bases not matched to a gene: 5. As DNA, the CDR3 is TGTGCCAGCAGCCTTAGCGGGAGCTTCTCCTACGAGCAGTACTTC. This encodes CASSLSGSFSYEQYF. Complete variable domain (other parts from reference TRBV11-2 and TRBJ2-7): EAGVAQSPRYKIIEKRQSVAFWCNPISGHATLYWYQQILGQGPKLLIQFQNNGVVDDSQLPKDRFSAERLKGVDSTLKIQPAKLEDSAVYLCASSLSGSFSYEQYFGPGTRLTVT.

In this sample, this clonotype turned up many times. The chain is built from TRBV12-3 or TRBV12-4 and TRBJ2-5; unclear D gene. The germline V and J ends were trimmed by 7 bases and 0 bases, with 6 bases remaining between them. CDR3 length equals 12 residues. The CDR3 coding sequence is TGTGCCAGCAAGAGGTACCAAGAGACCCAGTACTTC. It codes for CASKRYQETQYF.

The gene calls are TRBV5-1 and TRBJ2-2; perhaps TRBD1 as D (5 bases). CDR1 is SGHRS and CDR2 is YFSETQ in the germline V gene. Trimming cost V 4 bases and J 6 bases, with 16 bases left between them. The CDR3 sequence is 15 residues long. The DNA of the CDR3 is TGCGCCAGCAGCCAAATGGGGCCGGCGTCCGGGGAGCTGTTTTTT. It yields the protein CASSQMGPASGELFF.

This clonotype has ten or more counts. V is TRBV4-2 and J is TRBJ2-3, with 7 nucleotides matching TRBD2. The CDR3 is made up of 17 amino acids. CDR1 and CDR2 (germline): LGHNA, YNFKEQ. Trimming removed 1 base from V and 4 bases from J; junction bases left unmatched: 11. CDR3 protein: CASSQALLGGGSDTQYF. CDR3 in DNA: TGTGCCAGCAGCCAAGCCCTGTTGGGGGGGGGATCAGATACGCAGTATTTT.

The table lists this clonotype with many counts. This rearrangement joins TRBV20-1 to TRBJ1-1; D uncertain. Germline lookup yields CDR1 DFQATT and CDR2 SNEGSKA (reference sequence). Trimming took off 6 bases at V and 2 bases at J, with 13 bases between the two ends. This CDR3 spans 13 amino acids. The CDR3 region has the DNA TGCAGTGCCGGAGCCCCGGCTAACACTGAAGCTTTCTTT. This codes for CSAGAPANTEAFF.

This clonotype occurred many times. V gene TRBV5-1 combines with J gene TRBJ2-1; 9 bases align to TRBD2. The V and J ends lost 8 bases and 3 bases, in that order; junction bases with no gene match: 6. Germline CDR1 reads SGHRS; CDR2 reads YFSETQ. CDR3 size: 14 residues. The CDR3 loop reads CASRLAELYNEQFF. The CDR3 nucleotides read TGCGCCAGTAGACTAGCGGAGCTCTACAATGAGCAGTTCTTC.

At least ten counts were recorded for this clonotype. The chain is built from TRBV20-1 and TRBJ1-5; 7 nucleotides agree with TRBD1. The J segment lost 2 bases and the V segment lost 5 bases, leaving 0 bases of the junction unmatched. Germline CDR1 is DFQATT and CDR2 is SNEGSKA (reference sequence). The CDR3 consists of 12 residues. CDR3 residues: CSADRGNQPQHF. As DNA, the CDR3 is TGCAGTGCTGACAGGGGCAATCAGCCCCAGCATTTT.

This clonotype was counted only a few times. This sequence joins TRBV6-1 and TRBJ1-1, with TRBD1 as a possible D gene (6 bases). There are 19 residues in the CDR3. Germline V lookup: CDR1 MNHNS, CDR2 SASEGT. V shed 5 bases and J shed 0 bases, with 25 bases lying between them. The CDR3 region is CASSQPNRERGLVNTEAFF. The CDR3 nucleotides are TGTGCCAGCAGTCAACCAAACAGGGAAAGGGGCCTGGTGAACACTGAAGCTTTCTTT.

The chain joins TRBV18 to TRBJ1-1, with a tentative D call TRBD1 (6 bases). Looked up from germline, CDR1 is KGHSH and CDR2 is LQKENI. There are 15 residues in the CDR3. Trimming took off 4 bases at V and 2 bases at J, with 14 bases between the two ends. This CDR3 is CASSLFGTPNTEAFF. DNA for the CDR3: TGTGCCAGCTCACTCTTTGGGACACCCAACACTGAAGCTTTCTTT.

This clonotype showed up many times. This chain uses TRBV20-1 with TRBJ2-1, with 9 bases that match TRBD1. Germline V gene lookup returns CDR1 DFQATT and CDR2 SNEGSKA (reference sequence). CDR3 length equals 14 residues. Germline trimming cut 6 bases from V and 9 bases from J; bases unmatched to any gene: 12. The chain's CDR3 is CSASPGTGITEQFF. Here the CDR3 DNA reads TGCAGTGCCAGTCCCGGGACAGGGATCACTGAGCAGTTCTTC.

The sample holds many counts of this clonotype. The rearrangement uses TRBV5-1 and TRBJ2-7, with TRBD1 matching 8 bases. The V gene end was trimmed by 1 base and the J gene end by 5 bases; junction bases not matched to a gene: 20. This CDR3 contains 19 residues. The germline V gene encodes CDR1 SGHRS and CDR2 YFSETQ. CDR3 in amino acids: CASSLRAGATGEQRNEQYF. In nucleotides, the CDR3 is TGCGCCAGCAGCTTGCGGGCTGGGGCGACAGGGGAGCAAAGAAACGAGCAGTACTTC.

This clonotype was observed at least ten times. The chain employs TRBV28 and TRBJ2-4; TRBD1 agrees at 9 bases. V lost 8 bases, J lost 4 bases, and 9 bases stayed unmatched. Germline V gives CDR1 MDHEN, CDR2 SYDVKM. This CDR3 contains 15 residues. CDR3 in amino acids: CASSRQGVFKNIQYF. The CDR3 DNA follows: TGTGCCAGCTCAAGACAGGGGGTTTTTAAAAACATTCAGTACTTC.

The table lists this clonotype with many counts. The V call is TRBV6-2 or TRBV6-3, the J call TRBJ2-1; D is ambiguous. Germline CDR1 is MNHEY and CDR2 is SVGEGT. The V end lost 2 bases, the J end lost 1 base, and 9 bases lay between the germline ends. There are 15 residues in the CDR3. Here the CDR3 reads CASSYVGRSYNEQFF. CDR3 sequence (DNA): TGTGCCAGCAGTTACGTGGGTCGGTCCTACAATGAGCAGTTCTTC.

This clonotype came up a few times. This sequence joins TRBV5-6 and TRBJ2-2, with D unresolved. The V end lost 1 base, the J end lost 6 bases, and 13 bases lay between the germline ends. Germline V lookup: CDR1 SGHDT, CDR2 YYEEEE. There are 15 residues in the CDR3. Here the CDR3 reads CASSLNDGLSGELFF. CDR3 nucleotide sequence: TGTGCCAGCAGCTTGAATGACGGCCTCTCCGGGGAGCTGTTTTTT.

This clonotype was observed many times. The chain couples TRBV9 to TRBJ2-1; unclear D gene. The germline CDR1 and CDR2 sequences are SGDLS and YYNGEE. Trimming removed 0 bases from V and 9 bases from J, with 13 bases in between. The CDR3 totals 14 residues. The CDR3 reads CASSVAGYIAEQFF. The CDR3 nucleotides are TGTGCCAGCAGCGTAGCCGGCTATATCGCTGAGCAGTTCTTC.